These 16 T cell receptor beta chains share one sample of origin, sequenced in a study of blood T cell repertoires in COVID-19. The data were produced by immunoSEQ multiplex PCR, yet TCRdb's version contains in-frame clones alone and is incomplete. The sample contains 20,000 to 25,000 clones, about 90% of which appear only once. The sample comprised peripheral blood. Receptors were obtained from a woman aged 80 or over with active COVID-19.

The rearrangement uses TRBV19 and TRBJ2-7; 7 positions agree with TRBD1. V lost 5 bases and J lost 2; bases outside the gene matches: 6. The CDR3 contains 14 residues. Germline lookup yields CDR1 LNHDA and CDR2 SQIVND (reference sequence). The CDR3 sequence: CASSFRTGPYEQYF. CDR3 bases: TGTGCCAGTAGTTTCCGGACAGGCCCCTACGAGCAGTACTTC. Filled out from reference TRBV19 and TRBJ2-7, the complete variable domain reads DGGITQSPKYLFRKEGQNVTLSCEQNLNHDAMYWYRQDPGQGLRLIYYSQIVNDFQKGDIAEGYSVSREKKESFPLTVTSAQKNPTAFYLCASSFRTGPYEQYFGPGTRLTVT.

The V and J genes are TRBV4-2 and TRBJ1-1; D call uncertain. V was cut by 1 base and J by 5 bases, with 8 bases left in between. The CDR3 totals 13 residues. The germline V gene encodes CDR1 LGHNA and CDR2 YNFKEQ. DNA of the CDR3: TGTGCCAGCAGCCAAGCAGAGGAGACTGAAGCTTTCTTT. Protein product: CASSQAEETEAFF.

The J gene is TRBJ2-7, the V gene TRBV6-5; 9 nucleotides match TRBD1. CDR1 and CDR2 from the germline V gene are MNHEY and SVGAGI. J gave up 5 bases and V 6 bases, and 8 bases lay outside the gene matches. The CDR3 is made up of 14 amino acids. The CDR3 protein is CASSLWTGDNEQYF. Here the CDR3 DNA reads TGTGCCAGCAGCCTGTGGACAGGGGACAACGAGCAGTACTTC.

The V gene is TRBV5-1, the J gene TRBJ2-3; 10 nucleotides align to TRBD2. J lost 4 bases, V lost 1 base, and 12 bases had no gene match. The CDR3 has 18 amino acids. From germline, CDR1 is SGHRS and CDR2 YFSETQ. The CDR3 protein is CASSLNPGTSDWADTQYF. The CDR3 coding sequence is TGCGCCAGCAGCTTGAACCCCGGGACTAGCGATTGGGCAGATACGCAGTATTTT.

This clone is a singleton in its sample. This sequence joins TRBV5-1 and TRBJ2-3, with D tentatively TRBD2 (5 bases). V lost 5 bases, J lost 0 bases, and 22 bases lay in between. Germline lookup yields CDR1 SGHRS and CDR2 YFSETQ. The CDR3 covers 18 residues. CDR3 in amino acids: CASRPRGYGEASTDTQYF. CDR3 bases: TGCGCCAGCAGGCCCAGAGGTTACGGGGAAGCTAGCACAGATACGCAGTATTTT.

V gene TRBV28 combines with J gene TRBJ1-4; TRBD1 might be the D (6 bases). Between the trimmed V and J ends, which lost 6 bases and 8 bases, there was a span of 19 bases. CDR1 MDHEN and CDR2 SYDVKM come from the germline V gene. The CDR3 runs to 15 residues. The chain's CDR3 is CASSSRQARREKLFF. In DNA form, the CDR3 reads TGTGCCAGCAGCTCGAGACAGGCCCGTAGAGAAAAACTGTTTTTT.

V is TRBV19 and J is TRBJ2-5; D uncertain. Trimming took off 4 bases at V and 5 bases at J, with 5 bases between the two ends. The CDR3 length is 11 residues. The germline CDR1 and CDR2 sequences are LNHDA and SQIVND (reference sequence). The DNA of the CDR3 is TGTGCCAGTAGTACCAGGGAGACCCAGTACTTC. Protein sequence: CASSTRETQYF. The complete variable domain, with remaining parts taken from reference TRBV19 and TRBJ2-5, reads DGGITQSPKYLFRKEGQNVTLSCEQNLNHDAMYWYRQDPGQGLRLIYYSQIVNDFQKGDIAEGYSVSREKKESFPLTVTSAQKNPTAFYLCASSTRETQYFGPGTRLLVL.

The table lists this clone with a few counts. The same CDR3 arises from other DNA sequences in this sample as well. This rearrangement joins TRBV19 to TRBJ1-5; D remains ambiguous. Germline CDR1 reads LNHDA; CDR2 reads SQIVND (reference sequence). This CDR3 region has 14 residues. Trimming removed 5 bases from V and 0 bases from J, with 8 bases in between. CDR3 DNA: TGTGCCAGTAGTCCTCAGAATAGCAATCAGCCCCAGCATTTT. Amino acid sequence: CASSPQNSNQPQHF.

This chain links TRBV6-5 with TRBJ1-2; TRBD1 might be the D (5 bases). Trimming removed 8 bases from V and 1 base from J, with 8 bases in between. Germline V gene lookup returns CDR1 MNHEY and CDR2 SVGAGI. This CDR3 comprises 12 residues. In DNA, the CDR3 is TGTGCCAGCCAGGGACTTAACTATGGCTACACCTTC. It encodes CASQGLNYGYTF.

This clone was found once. CDR3 protein: CASTLRGDTGELFF. DNA for the CDR3: TGCGCCAGCACTCTCCGAGGTGACACCGGGGAGCTGTTTTTT. The gene calls are TRBV5-1 and TRBJ2-2; D not certain. Trimming removed 6 bases from V and 3 bases from J, with 12 bases in between. This CDR3 has 14 amino acids. From germline, CDR1 is SGHRS and CDR2 YFSETQ.

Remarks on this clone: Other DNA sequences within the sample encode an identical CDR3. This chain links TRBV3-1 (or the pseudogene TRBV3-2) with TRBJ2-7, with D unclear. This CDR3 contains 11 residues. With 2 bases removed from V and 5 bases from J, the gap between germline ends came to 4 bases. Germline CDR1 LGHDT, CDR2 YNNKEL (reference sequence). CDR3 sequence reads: CASSQRDEQYF. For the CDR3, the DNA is TGTGCCAGCAGCCAAAGAGACGAGCAGTACTTC.

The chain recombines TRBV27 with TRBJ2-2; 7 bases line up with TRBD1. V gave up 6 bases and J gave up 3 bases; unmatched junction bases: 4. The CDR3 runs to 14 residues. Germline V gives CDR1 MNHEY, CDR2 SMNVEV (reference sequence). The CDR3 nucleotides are TGTGCCAGCAGACAGGGGCCCTACACCGGGGAGCTGTTTTTT. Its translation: CASRQGPYTGELFF.

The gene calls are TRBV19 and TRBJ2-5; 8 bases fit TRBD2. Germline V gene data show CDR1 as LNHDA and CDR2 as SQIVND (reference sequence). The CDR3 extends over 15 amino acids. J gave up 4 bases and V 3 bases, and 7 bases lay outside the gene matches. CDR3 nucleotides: TGTGCCAGTAGTATTCAGCGGGGGTCCGCAGAGACCCAGTACTTC. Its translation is CASSIQRGSAETQYF.

CDR3 in amino acids: CASSFRAGGPTGELFF. CDR3 DNA sequence: TGTGCCAGCAGCTTTCGGGCGGGGGGGCCCACCGGGGAGCTGTTTTTT. The chain uses TRBV5-6 and TRBJ2-2; TRBD2 matches 9 bases. Looked up from germline, CDR1 is SGHDT and CDR2 is YYEEEE. The CDR3 loop spans 16 amino acids. V shed 2 bases and J 4 bases; nucleotides not matched to a gene: 6.

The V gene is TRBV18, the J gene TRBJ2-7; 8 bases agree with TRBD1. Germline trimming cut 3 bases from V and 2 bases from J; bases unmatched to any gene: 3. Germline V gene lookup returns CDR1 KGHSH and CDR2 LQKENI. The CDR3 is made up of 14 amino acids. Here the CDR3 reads CASSPWDRPYEQYF. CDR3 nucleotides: TGTGCCAGCTCACCCTGGGACAGGCCCTACGAGCAGTACTTC.

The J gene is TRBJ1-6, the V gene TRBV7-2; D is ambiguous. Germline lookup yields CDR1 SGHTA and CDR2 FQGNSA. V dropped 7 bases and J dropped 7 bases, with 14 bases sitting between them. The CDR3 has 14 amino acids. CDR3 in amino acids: CASISGDGNSPLHF. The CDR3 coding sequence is TGTGCCAGCATCAGCGGGGATGGGAATTCACCCCTCCACTTT.